This TCR beta chain was retrieved from a study of shared clonotypes between healthy human individuals. General study results and limits: Naive CD4 clonotypes were shared across several donors at roughly 5.3%.

Germline assignment: CDR1 SGHVS and CDR2 FQNEAQ. Trimming left V 11 bases short and J 6 bases short, with 19 bases between. The CDR3 totals 13 residues. Sequenced by immunoSEQ multiplex PCR; TCRdb stores in-frame clones only, minus some. The table lists hundreds of thousands of clones, around 73% of them singletons, with around 2% in the top ten. About this clone itself: The antigen remains unidentified.

The genes are TRBV7-8 and TRBJ1-2; D possibly corresponds to TRBD1 (6 bases). Material for sequencing was memory CD4+ T cells sorted from blood. The subset denotes: CD45RA-negative fraction. The origin of this receptor is a woman under 40 in good health. The DNA of the CDR3 is TGTGCCCCTAGGGGGACACCAAGGGATGGCTACACCTTC. Protein product: CAPRGTPRDGYTF. Variable domain in full (rest from reference TRBV7-8 and TRBJ1-2): GAGVSQSPRYKVAKRGQDVALRCDPISGHVSLFWYQQALGQGPEFLTYFQNEAQLDKSGLPSDRFFAERPEGSVSTLKIQRTQQEDSAVYLCAPRGTPRDGYTFGSGTRLTVV.